The source of this T cell receptor beta chain is a study of T-cell memory formation after mild COVID-19. Study conclusions and caveats: Pre-infection memory already had some responding clones, implying cross-reactive memory joined.

TCRdb recomputed calls from the 5' RACE reads with MiXCR, one row per CDR3 protein. The sample records 150,000 to 200,000 distinct CDR3 sequences, about 9.9% being singletons. Germline trimming cut 6 bases from V and 7 bases from J; bases unmatched to any gene: 12. Per the germline V gene, CDR1 is SGHVS and CDR2 is FQNEAQ. The CDR3 extends over 14 amino acids. This clonotype came up a few times. As yet, its antigen is unknown. The rearrangement links TRBV7-8 to TRBJ2-7; 7 nucleotides match TRBD1. This clonotype originated in a young man who had mild COVID-19 (a few samples of this study predate the infection). Cell type and time point are not known. Sequenced material: PBMCs or a T cell subset sorted from them (not recorded which). CDR3 loop: CASSPDRAVGEQYV. CDR3 bases: TGTGCCAGCAGTCCCGACAGGGCCGTTGGGGAGCAGTACGTC.